The clone carrying this TCR beta chain was seen a handful of times. Antigen specificity is unknown. There are 14 residues in the CDR3. Trimming removed 2 bases at V and 2 bases at J, with 9 bases between. TCRdb analysed the 5' RACE reads with MiXCR anew, one entry per CDR3 protein. Among 150,000 or so distinct CDR3 sequences listed, around 3.5% were seen once. Every donor was a healthy Caucasian. The data are from a study of identical twins. General study results and limits: Invariant MAIT and iNKT cells could partly confound zero-insertion analyses. Within monozygotic twins, out-of-frame TCR alpha sharing was underestimated by the models.

The V and J genes are TRBV12-3 or TRBV12-4 and TRBJ2-5; D is perhaps TRBD2 (6 bases). This clonotype was sampled from a man between 18 and 35 years old in good health. Sequenced material: memory T cells sorted from blood. The CDR3 bases are TGTGCCAGCAGTTTAAGGGGAGGTCAAGAGACCCAGTACTTC. This gives the protein CASSLRGGQETQYF.